This TCR beta chain was found in a study of blood T cells in healthy people across ages. Overall study results and limits: The unknown donor CMV status may have confounded expanded clonotype changes.

This clonotype was seen a handful of times. The antigen is unknown. Primed by a sample-barcoded 5' primer and a J-beta primer mix, a second PCR proceeded for 7 to 11 cycles. One entry per CDR3 protein results from TCRdb running MiXCR on the 5' RACE reads. This table has roughly 570,000 distinct CDR3 sequences, 27% appearing once. The CDR3 runs 14 residues. The germline V gene has CDR1 SGHRS and CDR2 YFSETQ. This clonotype was obtained from an older woman in good health. The chain carries TRBV5-1 and TRBJ2-5; possibly TRBD2 for D (5 bases). TRBJ2-7 matches the DNA end more closely, so the J call is doubtful. Sequencing was done on a sample of blood. CDR3 loop: CASSMVVSEGEQYF. CDR3 sequence (DNA): TGCGCCAGCAGCATGGTAGTCAGTGAGGGCGAGCAGTACTTC.